This T cell receptor beta chain derives from a study of T cells in tuberculosis. Generated by immunoSEQ multiplex PCR, the TCRdb table keeps only in-frame clones and is missing some. The data contain 61,000 or so clones, about 86% of them seen just once; the ten biggest clones take up roughly 13%. Germline CDR1 is SGHTA and CDR2 is FQGNSA. The CDR3 is made up of 14 amino acids. V lost 8 bases and J 1 base, leaving 14 bases between the germline ends. Thawed, overnight-rested PBMC were stained with GMM-loaded CD1B tetramer, viability dye and anti-CD3, then sorted. C32 glucose monomycolate from Rhodococcus equi was loaded onto the CD1B tetramers. PBMC for tetramer sorting were first depleted of CD14-expressing monocytes. From each donor, around 100,000 tetramer-negative cells were sorted.

The chain joins TRBV7-2 to TRBJ2-5, with D perhaps matching TRBD1 (6 bases). The source is an adult woman with latent tuberculosis. Input material: CD1b-GMM tetramer-negative cells sorted from PBMCs. CDR3 in amino acids: CASATAGAQETQYF. The CDR3 coding sequence is TGTGCCAGCGCAACTGCAGGGGCCCAAGAGACCCAGTACTTC.